This TCR beta chain was found in a study of OX40 agonist ivuxolimab in advanced cancers. This clone was detected only once. Some clones are missing from TCRdb's copy, which holds only in-frame ones; the method was immunoSEQ multiplex PCR. The sample has more than 55,000 clones, more than 65% seen once. V lost 2 bases and J 2 bases, leaving 15 bases between the germline ends. Germline CDR1 is LGHNA and CDR2 is YNFKEQ. This CDR3 has 16 residues. Systemic immunosuppression or a history of autoimmune disease excluded patients. The chain is built from TRBV4-2 and TRBJ1-2; D is unclear. This sample comprised CD4+ or CD8+ T cells sorted from blood, obtained in a trial of the OX40 agonist ivuxolimab. The TCR sequence derives from an adult with an advanced solid tumor such as melanoma, head and neck, liver or kidney cancer. CDR3 nucleotide sequence: TGTGCCAGCAGCCAACTAGATATTAGAGAGAACTATGGCTACACCTTC. It codes for CASSQLDIRENYGYTF.